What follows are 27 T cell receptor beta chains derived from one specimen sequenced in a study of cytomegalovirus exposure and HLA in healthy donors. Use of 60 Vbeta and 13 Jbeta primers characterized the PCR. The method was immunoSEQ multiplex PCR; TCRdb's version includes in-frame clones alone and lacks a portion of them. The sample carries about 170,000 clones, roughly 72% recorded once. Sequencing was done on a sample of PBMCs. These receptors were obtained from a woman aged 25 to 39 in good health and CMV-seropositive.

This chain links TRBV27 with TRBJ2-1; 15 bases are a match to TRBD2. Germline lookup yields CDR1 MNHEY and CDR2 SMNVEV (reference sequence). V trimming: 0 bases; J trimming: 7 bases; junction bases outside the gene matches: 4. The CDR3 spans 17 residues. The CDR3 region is CASSLSPGTSGRNEQFF. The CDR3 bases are TGTGCCAGCAGTTTATCCCCAGGGACTAGCGGGAGGAATGAGCAGTTCTTC.

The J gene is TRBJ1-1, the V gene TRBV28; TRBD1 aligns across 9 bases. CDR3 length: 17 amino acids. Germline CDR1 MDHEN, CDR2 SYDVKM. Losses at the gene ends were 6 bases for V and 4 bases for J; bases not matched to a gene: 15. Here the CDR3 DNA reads TGTGCCAGCAGCCGTGCCGGGACAGGGAACTCCGGCACTGAAGCTTTCTTT. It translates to CASSRAGTGNSGTEAFF.

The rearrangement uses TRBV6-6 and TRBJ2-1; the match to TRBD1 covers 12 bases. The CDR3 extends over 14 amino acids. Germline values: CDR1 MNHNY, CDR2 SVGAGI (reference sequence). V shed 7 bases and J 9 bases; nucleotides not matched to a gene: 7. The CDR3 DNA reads TGTGCCAGCACCAGGGGGACAGGGGGCGGTGAGCAGTTCTTC. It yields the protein CASTRGTGGGEQFF.

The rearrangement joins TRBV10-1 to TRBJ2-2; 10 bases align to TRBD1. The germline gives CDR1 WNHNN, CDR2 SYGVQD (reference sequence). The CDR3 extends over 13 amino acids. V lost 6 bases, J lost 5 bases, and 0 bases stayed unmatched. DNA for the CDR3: TGCGCCAGCAGGGACAGGGGGACCGGGGAGCTGTTTTTT. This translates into CASRDRGTGELFF.

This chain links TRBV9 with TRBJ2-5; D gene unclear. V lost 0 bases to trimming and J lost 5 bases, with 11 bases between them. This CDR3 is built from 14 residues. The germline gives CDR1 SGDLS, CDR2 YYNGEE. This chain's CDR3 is CASSVGGVRETQYF. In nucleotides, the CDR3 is TGTGCCAGCAGCGTAGGCGGTGTGCGGGAGACCCAGTACTTC.

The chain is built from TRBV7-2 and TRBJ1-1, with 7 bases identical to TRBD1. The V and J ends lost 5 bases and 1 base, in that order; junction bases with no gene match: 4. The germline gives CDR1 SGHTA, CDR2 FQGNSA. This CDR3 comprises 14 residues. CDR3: CASSIRDRNTEAFF. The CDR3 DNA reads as TGTGCCAGCAGCATCCGGGACAGGAACACTGAAGCTTTCTTT.

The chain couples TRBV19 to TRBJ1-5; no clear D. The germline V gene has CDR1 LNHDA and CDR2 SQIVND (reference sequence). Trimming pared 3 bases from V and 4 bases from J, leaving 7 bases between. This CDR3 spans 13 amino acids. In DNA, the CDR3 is TGTGCCAGTAGTATTGGAGCAAATCAGCCCCAGCATTTT. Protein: CASSIGANQPQHF.

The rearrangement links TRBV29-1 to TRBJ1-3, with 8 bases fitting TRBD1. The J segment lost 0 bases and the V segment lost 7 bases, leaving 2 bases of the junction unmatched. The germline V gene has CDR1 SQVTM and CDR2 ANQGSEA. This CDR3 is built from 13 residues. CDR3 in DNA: TGCAGCGCGACAGGGGCCTCTGGAAACACCATATATTTT. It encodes CSATGASGNTIYF.

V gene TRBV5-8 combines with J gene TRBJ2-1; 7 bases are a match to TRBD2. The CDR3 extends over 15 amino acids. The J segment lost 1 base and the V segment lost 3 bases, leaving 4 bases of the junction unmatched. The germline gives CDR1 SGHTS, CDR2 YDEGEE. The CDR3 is CASSSWGGSYNEQFF. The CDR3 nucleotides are TGTGCCAGCAGCTCCTGGGGGGGGTCCTACAATGAGCAGTTCTTC.

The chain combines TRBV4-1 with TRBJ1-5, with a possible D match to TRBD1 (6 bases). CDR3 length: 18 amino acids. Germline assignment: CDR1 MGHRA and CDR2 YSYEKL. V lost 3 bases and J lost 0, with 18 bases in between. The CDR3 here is CASSHLPGTSHSNQPQHF. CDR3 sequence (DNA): TGCGCCAGCAGCCACCTCCCCGGGACATCTCATAGCAATCAGCCCCAGCATTTT.

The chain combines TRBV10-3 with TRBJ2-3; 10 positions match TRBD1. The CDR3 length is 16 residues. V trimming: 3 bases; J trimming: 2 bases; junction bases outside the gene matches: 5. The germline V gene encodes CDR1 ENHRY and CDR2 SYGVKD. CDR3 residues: CAISDHGTGVTDTQYF. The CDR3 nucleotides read TGTGCCATCAGTGACCACGGGACAGGGGTCACAGATACGCAGTATTTT.

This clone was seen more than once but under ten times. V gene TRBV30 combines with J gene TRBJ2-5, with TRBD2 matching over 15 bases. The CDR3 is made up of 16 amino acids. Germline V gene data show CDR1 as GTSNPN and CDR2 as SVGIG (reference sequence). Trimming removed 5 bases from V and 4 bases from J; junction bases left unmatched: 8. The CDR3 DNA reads TGTGCCTGGTGTCTGGGACTAGCGGGGGGACCAGAGACCCAGTACTTC. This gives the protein CAWCLGLAGGPETQYF. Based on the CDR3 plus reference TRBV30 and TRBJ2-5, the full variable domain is SQTIHQWPATLVQPVGSPLSLECTVEGTSNPNLYWYRQAAGRGLQLLFYSVGIGQISSEVPQNLSASRPQDRQFILSSKKLLLSDSGFYLCAWCLGLAGGPETQYFGPGTRLLVL.

CDR3 in amino acids: CASSDPGRNTEAFF. CDR3 DNA sequence: TGTGCCAGCAGTGATCCAGGAAGGAACACTGAAGCTTTCTTT. The chain carries TRBV2 and TRBJ1-1; D ambiguous. The CDR3 runs to 14 residues. V lost 3 bases, J lost 1 base, and 9 bases lay in between. In germline, CDR1 is SNHLY, CDR2 FYNNEI.

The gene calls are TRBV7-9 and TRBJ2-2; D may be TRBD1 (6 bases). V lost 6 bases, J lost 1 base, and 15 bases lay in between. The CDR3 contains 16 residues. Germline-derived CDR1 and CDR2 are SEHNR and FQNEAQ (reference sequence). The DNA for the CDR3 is TGTGCCAGCAGTTCCCCTCCGGGACAGAACACCGGGGAGCTGTTTTTT. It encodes CASSSPPGQNTGELFF.

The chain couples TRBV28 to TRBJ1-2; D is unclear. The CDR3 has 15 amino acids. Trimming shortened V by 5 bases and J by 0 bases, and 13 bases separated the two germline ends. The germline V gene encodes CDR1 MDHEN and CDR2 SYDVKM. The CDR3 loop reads CASSPEAIANYGYTF. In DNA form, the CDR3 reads TGTGCCAGCAGTCCCGAAGCGATAGCTAACTATGGCTACACCTTC.

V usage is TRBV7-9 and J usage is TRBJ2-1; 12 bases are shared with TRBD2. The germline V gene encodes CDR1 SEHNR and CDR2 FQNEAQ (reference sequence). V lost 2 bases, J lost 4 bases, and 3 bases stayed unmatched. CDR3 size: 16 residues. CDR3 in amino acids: CASSLSGLAGYNEQFF. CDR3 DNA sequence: TGTGCCAGCAGCTTATCCGGACTAGCGGGATACAATGAGCAGTTCTTC.

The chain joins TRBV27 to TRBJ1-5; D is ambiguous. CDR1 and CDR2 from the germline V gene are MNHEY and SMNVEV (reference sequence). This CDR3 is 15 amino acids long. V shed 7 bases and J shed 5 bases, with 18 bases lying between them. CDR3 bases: TGTGCCAGCACCAGTTTGGGAGGGCACGATCAGCCCCAGCATTTT. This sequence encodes CASTSLGGHDQPQHF.

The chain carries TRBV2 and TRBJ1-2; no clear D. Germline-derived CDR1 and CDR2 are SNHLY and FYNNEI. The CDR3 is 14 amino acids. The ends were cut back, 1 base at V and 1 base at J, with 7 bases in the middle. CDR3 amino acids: CASSEDRGNYGYTF. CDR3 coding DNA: TGTGCCAGCAGTGAAGATCGGGGTAACTATGGCTACACCTTC.

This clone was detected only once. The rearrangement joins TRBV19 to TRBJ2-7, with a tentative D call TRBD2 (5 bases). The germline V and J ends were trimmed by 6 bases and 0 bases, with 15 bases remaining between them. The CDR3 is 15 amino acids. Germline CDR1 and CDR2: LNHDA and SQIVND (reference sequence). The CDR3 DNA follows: TGTGCCAGTAGCGGTTACGGTGGGAGCTCCTACGAGCAGTACTTC. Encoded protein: CASSGYGGSSYEQYF.

CDR3 residues: CASSYSARANADTQYF. The DNA for the CDR3 is TGTGCCAGCAGTTACTCGGCCAGAGCGAATGCAGATACGCAGTATTTT. The V gene is TRBV6-6, the J gene TRBJ2-3; D gene ambiguous. The length of the CDR3 is 16 residues. Germline CDR1 is MNHNY and CDR2 is SVGAGI (reference sequence). The V and J ends lost 0 bases and 4 bases respectively, with 14 bases between them.

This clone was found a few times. DNA of the CDR3: TGTGCCAGCAGCCCGGTCGGCGGGATCACAGATACGCAGTATTTT. Its protein product is CASSPVGGITDTQYF. This sequence joins TRBV7-8 and TRBJ2-3; possibly TRBD2 for D (6 bases). V was trimmed by 5 bases and J by 2 bases, leaving 14 bases between them. Germline assignment: CDR1 SGHVS and CDR2 FQNEAQ. This CDR3 is built from 15 residues.

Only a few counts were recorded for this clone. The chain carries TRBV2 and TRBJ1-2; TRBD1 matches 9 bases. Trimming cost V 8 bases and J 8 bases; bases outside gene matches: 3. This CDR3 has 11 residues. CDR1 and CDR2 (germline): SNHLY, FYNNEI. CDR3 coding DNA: TGTGCCAGCCGGACAGGGGCGGGCTACACCTTC. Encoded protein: CASRTGAGYTF.

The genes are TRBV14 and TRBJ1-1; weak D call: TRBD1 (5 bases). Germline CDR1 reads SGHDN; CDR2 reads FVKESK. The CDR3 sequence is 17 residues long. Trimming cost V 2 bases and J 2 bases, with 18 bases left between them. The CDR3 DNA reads TGTGCCAGCAGCCAACCGAGGACAAGCGGGAGTAACACTGAAGCTTTCTTT. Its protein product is CASSQPRTSGSNTEAFF.

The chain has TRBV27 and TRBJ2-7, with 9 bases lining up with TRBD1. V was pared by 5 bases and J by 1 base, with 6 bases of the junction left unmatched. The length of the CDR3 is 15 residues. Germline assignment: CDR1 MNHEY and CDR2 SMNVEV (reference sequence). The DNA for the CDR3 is TGTGCCAGCAGTGCATGGACAGGGGTATCCTACGAGCAGTACTTC. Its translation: CASSAWTGVSYEQYF.

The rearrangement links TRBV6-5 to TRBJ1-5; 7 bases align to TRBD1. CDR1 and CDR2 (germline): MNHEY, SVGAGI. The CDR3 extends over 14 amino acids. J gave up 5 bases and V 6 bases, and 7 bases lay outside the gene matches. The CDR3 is CASRRLGGDQPQHF. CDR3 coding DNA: TGTGCCAGCAGGAGACTAGGGGGCGATCAGCCCCAGCATTTT.

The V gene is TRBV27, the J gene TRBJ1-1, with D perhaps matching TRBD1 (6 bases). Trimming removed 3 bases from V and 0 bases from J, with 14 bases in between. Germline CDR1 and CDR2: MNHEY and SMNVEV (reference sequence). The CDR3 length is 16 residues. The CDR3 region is CASSFGRGPLNTEAFF. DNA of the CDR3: TGTGCCAGCAGTTTCGGCAGGGGCCCCTTGAACACTGAAGCTTTCTTT.

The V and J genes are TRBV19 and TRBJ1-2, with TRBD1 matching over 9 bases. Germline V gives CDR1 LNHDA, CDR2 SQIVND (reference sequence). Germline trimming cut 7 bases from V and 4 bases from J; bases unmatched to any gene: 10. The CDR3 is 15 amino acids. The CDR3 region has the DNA TGTGCCAGTAACCCCGGGACAGGGAGAGCCTATGGCTACACCTTC. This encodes CASNPGTGRAYGYTF.